This entry describes one T cell receptor (beta chain). This record belongs to a study of blood T cell repertoires in COVID-19. At the level of the study: Acute and convalescent COVID-19 samples came from the United States, Italy and Spain.

Under the authors' procedure: Amplification with reference gene primers provided the estimates of nucleated cell counts. Data came from immunoSEQ multiplex PCR; TCRdb stores just in-frame clones and leaves some out. That table furnishes V, J and clone size, whereas the DNA furnished D and trimming. The sample lists 150,000 to 200,000 clones, 86% seen once, with 4% in the top ten. Germline V CDR1 and CDR2: MDHEN, SYDVKM. Unmatched junction bases numbered 11, after V lost 5 bases and J lost 2 bases. The CDR3 extends over 16 amino acids. The chain combines TRBV28 with TRBJ2-7; the match to TRBD2 covers 8 bases. The clonotype was recovered from a woman between 65 and 79 years old with acute or convalescent COVID-19. Sequencing was done on a sample of peripheral blood. DNA of the CDR3: TGTGCCAGCAGTGGACAACTAGCGGCAAGCCCCTACGAGCAGTACTTC. It translates to CASSGQLAASPYEQYF.